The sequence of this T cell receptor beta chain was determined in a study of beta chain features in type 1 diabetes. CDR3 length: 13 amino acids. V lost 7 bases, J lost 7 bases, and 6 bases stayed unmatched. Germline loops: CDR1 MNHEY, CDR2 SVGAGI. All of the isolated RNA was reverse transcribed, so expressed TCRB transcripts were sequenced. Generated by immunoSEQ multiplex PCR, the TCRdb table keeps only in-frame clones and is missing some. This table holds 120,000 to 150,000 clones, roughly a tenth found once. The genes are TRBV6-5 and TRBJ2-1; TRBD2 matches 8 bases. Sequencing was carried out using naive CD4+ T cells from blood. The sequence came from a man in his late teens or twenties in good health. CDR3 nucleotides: TGTGCCAGCATTACCCCGGGAGGGAATGAGCAGTTCTTC. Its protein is CASITPGGNEQFF.